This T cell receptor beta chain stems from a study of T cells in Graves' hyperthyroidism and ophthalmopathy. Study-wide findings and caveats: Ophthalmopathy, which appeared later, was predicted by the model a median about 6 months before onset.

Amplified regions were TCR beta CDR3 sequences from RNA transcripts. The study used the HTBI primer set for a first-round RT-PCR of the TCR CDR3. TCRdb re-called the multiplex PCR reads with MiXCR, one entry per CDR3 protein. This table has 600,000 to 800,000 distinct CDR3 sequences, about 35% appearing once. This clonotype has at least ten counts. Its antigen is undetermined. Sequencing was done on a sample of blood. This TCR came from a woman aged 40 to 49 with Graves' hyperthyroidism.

The CDR3, as DNA: TGTGCCAGCAGAGCGGGACGCCAAGAGACCCAGTACTTC. Protein sequence: CASRAGRQETQYF. The chain couples TRBV12-3 or TRBV12-4 to TRBJ2-5; TRBD2 matches at 7 bases. The CDR3 extends over 13 amino acids. J lost 1 base, V lost 6 bases, and 2 bases had no gene match.